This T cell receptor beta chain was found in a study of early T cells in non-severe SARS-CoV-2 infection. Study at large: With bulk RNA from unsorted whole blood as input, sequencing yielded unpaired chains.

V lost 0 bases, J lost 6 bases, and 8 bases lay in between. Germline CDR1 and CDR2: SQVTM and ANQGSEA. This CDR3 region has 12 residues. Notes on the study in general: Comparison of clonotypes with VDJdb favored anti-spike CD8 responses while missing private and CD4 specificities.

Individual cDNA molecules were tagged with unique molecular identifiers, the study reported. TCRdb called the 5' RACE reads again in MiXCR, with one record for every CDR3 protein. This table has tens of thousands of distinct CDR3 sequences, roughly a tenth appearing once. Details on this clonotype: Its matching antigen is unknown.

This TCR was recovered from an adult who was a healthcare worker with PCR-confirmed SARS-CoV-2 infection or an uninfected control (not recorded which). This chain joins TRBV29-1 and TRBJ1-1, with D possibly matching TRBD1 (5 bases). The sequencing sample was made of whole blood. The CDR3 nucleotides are TGCAGCGTTGAAGAGGCGACAGCTGAAGCTTTCTTT. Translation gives CSVEEATAEAFF.